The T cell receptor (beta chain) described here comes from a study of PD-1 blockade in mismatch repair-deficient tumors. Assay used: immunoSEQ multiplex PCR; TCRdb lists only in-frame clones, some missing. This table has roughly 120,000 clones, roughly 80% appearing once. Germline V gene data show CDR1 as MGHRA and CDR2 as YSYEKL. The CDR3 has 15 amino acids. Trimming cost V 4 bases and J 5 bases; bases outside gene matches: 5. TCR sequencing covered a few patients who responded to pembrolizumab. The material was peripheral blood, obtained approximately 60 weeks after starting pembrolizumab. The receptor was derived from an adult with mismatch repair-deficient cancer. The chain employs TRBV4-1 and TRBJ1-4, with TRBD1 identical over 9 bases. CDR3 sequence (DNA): TGCGCCAGCAGCCGAGCCGGGACAGGGAATGAAAAACTGTTTTTT. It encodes CASSRAGTGNEKLFF.